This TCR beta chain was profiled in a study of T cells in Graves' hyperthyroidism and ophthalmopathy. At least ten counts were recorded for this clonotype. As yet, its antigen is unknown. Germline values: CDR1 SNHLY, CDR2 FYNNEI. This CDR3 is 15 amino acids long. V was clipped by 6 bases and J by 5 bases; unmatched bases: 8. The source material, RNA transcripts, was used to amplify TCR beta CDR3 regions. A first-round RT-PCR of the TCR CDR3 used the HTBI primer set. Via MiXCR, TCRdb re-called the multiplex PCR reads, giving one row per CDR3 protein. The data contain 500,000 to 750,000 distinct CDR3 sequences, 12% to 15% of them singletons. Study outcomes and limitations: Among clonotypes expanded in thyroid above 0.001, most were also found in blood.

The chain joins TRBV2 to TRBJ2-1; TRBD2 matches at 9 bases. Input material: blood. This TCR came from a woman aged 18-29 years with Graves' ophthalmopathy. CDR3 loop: CASRLETSGHNEQFF. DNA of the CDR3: TGTGCCAGCAGGTTGGAGACTAGCGGTCACAATGAGCAGTTCTTC. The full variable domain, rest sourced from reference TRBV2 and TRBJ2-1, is EPEVTQTPSHQVTQMGQEVILRCVPISNHLYFYWYRQILGQKVEFLVSFYNNEISEKSEIFDDQFSVERPDGSNFTLKIRSTKLEDSAMYFCASRLETSGHNEQFFGPGTRLTVL.